A selection of T cell receptor beta chains follows, all from one sample in a study of blood T cell repertoires in COVID-19. The method was immunoSEQ multiplex PCR; TCRdb's version includes in-frame clones alone and lacks a portion of them. This repertoire shows fewer than 150,000 clones, 84% found once; its top ten account for 8.8%. The source material was peripheral blood. The receptors derive from a woman at least 80 years old in a cohort sampled during active or convalescent COVID-19. Each CDR3 is given with its conserved first and last residue. D genes are given only for firm matches. Some rows mark clone size as missing; the rest say once, few, many or name a class of expanded clone.

>NA|TRBJ2-3|once|TRBV4-1
CASSVASLFFTDTQYF
TGCGCCAGCAGCGTTGCAAGCTTATTTTTCACAGATACGCAGTATTTT
>NA|TRBJ2-5|NA|TRBV25-1
CASSGRLGEETQYF
TGTGCCAGCAGTGGTAGATTGGGCGAGGAGACCCAGTACTTC
>NA|TRBJ1-1|NA|TRBV16
CASSQTAEAFF
TGTGCCAGCAGCCAGACAGCCGAAGCTTTCTTT
>NA|TRBJ1-2|NA|TRBV12-3/TRBV12-4
CASSLNGRNGYTF
TGTGCCAGCAGTTTAAATGGCAGGAATGGCTACACCTTC
>TRBD1|TRBJ1-1|NA|TRBV30
CAWSLGRTTGVMNTEAFF
TGTGCCTGGAGTTTGGGCAGGACGACAGGGGTAATGAACACTGAAGCTTTCTTT
>NA|TRBJ2-3|NA|TRBV27
CASSLSVAKDTQYF
TGTGCCAGCAGTTTATCGGTGGCCAAAGATACGCAGTATTTT
>TRBD1|TRBJ1-2|NA|TRBV5-1
CASSTGQGDGYTF
TGCGCCAGCAGTACGGGACAGGGGGACGGCTACACCTTC
>NA|TRBJ1-2|NA|TRBV28
CASSLTGRGYGYTF
TGTGCCAGCAGTTTAACTGGAAGGGGCTATGGCTACACCTTC
>NA|TRBJ1-2|NA|TRBV29-1
CSVLRDFNYGYTF
TGCAGCGTTCTCCGGGATTTTAACTATGGCTACACCTTC
>NA|TRBJ1-5|NA|TRBV4-2
CASSQEGKGNQPQHF
TGTGCCAGCAGCCAAGAAGGAAAGGGGAACCAGCCCCAGCATTTT
>NA|TRBJ1-1|NA|TRBV28
CASSSGREEAFF
TGTGCCAGCAGCTCCGGCAGGGAAGAAGCTTTCTTT
>NA|TRBJ1-2|NA|TRBV4-3
CASSPSAGVYGYTF
TGCGCCAGCAGCCCCTCAGCCGGGGTCTATGGCTACACCTTC
>NA|TRBJ2-2|NA|TRBV13
CASTRGRGRAGELFF
TGTGCCAGCACCCGTGGTCGGGGAAGGGCCGGGGAGCTGTTTTTT
>NA|TRBJ1-4|once|TRBV7-9
CASSLVNLNEKLFF
TGTGCCAGCAGCTTAGTTAATTTAAATGAAAAACTGTTTTTT
>TRBD1|TRBJ1-2|once|TRBV6-4
CASSATTGGYGYTF
TGTGCCAGCAGTGCCACGACAGGGGGCTATGGCTACACCTTC
>NA|TRBJ1-2|NA|TRBV7-8
CASSLVRVSPYGYTF
TGTGCCAGCAGCTTAGTCAGGGTCTCTCCCTATGGCTACACCTTC
>NA|TRBJ2-6|NA|TRBV30
CAWSHPSGANVLTF
TGTGCCTGGAGTCATCCCTCTGGGGCCAACGTCCTGACTTTC
>TRBD1|TRBJ1-4|once|TRBV19
CASSRDRSEKLFF
TGTGCCAGTAGCCGGGACAGGTCTGAAAAACTGTTTTTT
>TRBD2|TRBJ2-3|NA|TRBV5-4
CASSTSGGGTDTQYF
TGTGCCAGCAGCACAAGCGGGGGAGGCACAGATACGCAGTATTTT
>NA|TRBJ1-5|NA|TRBV27
CASSPGARNQPQHF
TGTGCCAGCAGTCCAGGGGCCCGCAATCAGCCCCAGCATTTT
>TRBD2|TRBJ2-3|NA|TRBV30
CAWGGGGRSDTQYF
TGTGCCTGGGGCGGGGGGGGACGGTCAGATACGCAGTATTTT
>NA|TRBJ1-6|NA|TRBV5-1
CASRQIFNSPLHF
TGCGCCAGCAGACAGATCTTCAATTCACCCCTCCACTTT
>TRBD2|TRBJ2-5|NA|TRBV7-8
CASSTGGARETQYF
TGTGCCAGCAGCACCGGGGGGGCCCGTGAGACCCAGTACTTC
>TRBD2|TRBJ2-5|once|TRBV3-1/TRBV3-2
CASSRSTGTRGETQYF
TGTGCCAGCAGCCGATCAACCGGGACTAGGGGGGAGACCCAGTACTTC
>NA|TRBJ1-6|once|TRBV6-2/TRBV6-3
CASSRQENSPLHF
TGTGCCAGCAGTCGACAGGAGAATTCACCCCTCCACTTT
>NA|TRBJ1-1|NA|TRBV18
CASSRSQGNTEAFF
TGTGCCAGCTCAAGGTCCCAGGGGAACACTGAAGCTTTCTTT
>TRBD1|TRBJ1-5|few|TRBV27
CASSSQGFSNQPQHF
TGTGCCAGCAGTTCACAGGGGTTTAGCAATCAGCCCCAGCATTTT
>NA|TRBJ2-2|NA|TRBV7-3
CASSSGNTGELFF
TGTGCCAGCAGCTCAGGAAACACCGGGGAGCTGTTTTTT
>NA|TRBJ2-6|once|TRBV18
CASSPLEGWDSGANVLTF
TGTGCCAGCTCACCACTTGAGGGTTGGGACTCTGGGGCCAACGTCCTGACTTTC
>NA|TRBJ2-2|NA|TRBV4-2
CASSQREGWTGELFF
TGTGCCAGCAGCCAACGGGAAGGGTGGACCGGGGAGCTGTTTTTT
>NA|TRBJ1-2|NA|TRBV6-5
CASFQTSGGGYTF
TGTGCCAGCTTTCAAACATCGGGTGGTGGCTACACCTTC
>NA|TRBJ2-2|NA|TRBV4-1
CASSHEGGSQPNTGELFF
TGCGCCAGCAGCCACGAAGGAGGCTCACAACCGAACACCGGGGAGCTGTTTTTT
>TRBD1|TRBJ1-3|NA|TRBV30
CALGTGAFSGNTIYF
TGTGCCTTGGGGACAGGGGCCTTCTCTGGAAACACCATATATTTT
>NA|TRBJ2-7|NA|TRBV18
CASSPSSSYEQYF
TGTGCCAGCTCACCAAGCTCATCCTACGAGCAGTACTTC
>NA|TRBJ1-1|NA|TRBV12-3/TRBV12-4
CASSLQKNTEAFF
TGTGCCAGCAGTTTACAGAAGAACACTGAAGCTTTCTTT
>NA|TRBJ2-5|NA|TRBV18
CASSPTTSGETQYF
TGTGCCAGCTCACCGACGACGAGCGGGGAGACCCAGTACTTC
>NA|TRBJ1-1|few|TRBV19
CASGTAYTEAFF
TGTGCCAGTGGAACAGCCTACACTGAAGCTTTCTTT
>TRBD1|TRBJ1-2|NA|TRBV5-5
CASSLPGQGVGYTF
TGTGCCAGCAGCTTACCGGGACAGGGGGTTGGCTACACCTTC
>NA|TRBJ1-3|once|TRBV7-9
CASSLPGGGAGNTIYF
TGTGCCAGCAGCCTGCCCGGGGGTGGGGCTGGAAACACCATATATTTT
>TRBD2|TRBJ2-4|NA|TRBV11-3
CASSRLGGDDIQYF
TGTGCCAGCAGTCGTCTGGGGGGGGATGACATTCAGTACTTC